The TCR beta chain described here comes from a study of long-term antiretroviral therapy in people with HIV. V lost 0 bases to trimming and J lost 3 bases; unmatched junction nucleotides: 3. The CDR3 is 15 amino acids. CDR1 SGHDT and CDR2 YYEEEE come from the germline V gene. The authors ran the immunoSEQ assay, v3.0, at survey level. Generated by immunoSEQ multiplex PCR, the TCRdb table keeps only in-frame clones and is missing some. The sample lists approximately 11,000 clones; 76% were seen once. This chain joins TRBV5-6 and TRBJ2-5; 9 nucleotides line up with TRBD2. This sample comprised unsorted PBMCs, obtained at the start of antiretroviral therapy, before treatment. The clonotype originates from a man aged 25 to 45 with HIV. CDR3 DNA sequence: TGTGCCAGCAGCTTGGGCGGGGGGGCCGAAGAGACCCAGTACTTC. It encodes CASSLGGGAEETQYF.